Sequencing of this TCR beta chain was carried out in a study of blood T cell repertoires in COVID-19. Original analysis: Amplification of reference gene primers provided the estimated nucleated cell counts. Sequencing was performed with immunoSEQ multiplex PCR; in TCRdb, only in-frame clones are kept and a portion is missing. That table is the source of V, J and clone size, and D and trimming were worked out from the DNA. The profile shows fewer than 75,000 clones, around 85% of them singletons. Source material: peripheral blood. The receptor was isolated from a middle-aged man with active COVID-19.

The CDR3 DNA reads as TGTGCCAGCAGCTTCCGCGGTGACTGGAATGAGCAGTTCTTC. Its translation: CASSFRGDWNEQFF. This chain uses TRBV7-2 with TRBJ2-1; no reliable D call. In germline, CDR1 is SGHTA, CDR2 FQGNSA. CDR3 length equals 14 residues. Deletions cut 3 bases from V and 7 bases from J, with 13 bases between.